These T cell receptor beta chains were read from a single sample in a study of regulatory T cells in long-lasting Graves disease. TCRdb re-called the multiplex PCR reads with MiXCR, one entry per CDR3 protein. Among about 620,000 distinct CDR3 sequences listed, roughly 15% were seen once. The sample was also linked to a second study, of T cells in Graves' hyperthyroidism and ophthalmopathy.

Sequencing used peripheral blood mononuclear cells (PBMCs), obtained at new diagnosis, from a patient treated with antithyroid drugs. These TCRs come from a woman aged 30 to 39 with Graves disease. CDR3s include the opening cysteine and the closing phenylalanine or tryptophan. The D gene is left open where the match is weak. Clone size is stated in some rows and not others, as once, few, many or a class when expanded.

size: few; J: TRBJ2-5; V: TRBV5-1; D: NA; DNA: TGCGCCAGCTCACGACTAGGCGGTAGTGGCGTGGAGACCCAGTACTTC; CDR3: CASSRLGGSGVETQYF
size: many; J: TRBJ2-3; V: TRBV11-3; D: TRBD1; DNA: TGTGCCAGCAGCTTGGGTCGGACAGGGGAGACAGATACGCAGTATTTT; CDR3: CASSLGRTGETDTQYF
size: NA; J: TRBJ2-5; V: TRBV9; D: TRBD2; DNA: TGTGCCAGCAGCCGGACTAGCTTCGAAGAGACCCAGTACTTC; CDR3: CASSRTSFEETQYF
size: many; J: TRBJ1-4; V: TRBV28; D: NA; DNA: TGTGCCAGCCGGTCCCGGGGGGCGACGAATGAAAAACTGTTTTTT; CDR3: CASRSRGATNEKLFF
size: many; J: TRBJ2-2; V: TRBV13; D: NA; DNA: TGTGCCAGCAGCCTCGTCAGAACCGGGGAGCTGTTTTTT; CDR3: CASSLVRTGELFF
size: NA; J: TRBJ2-1; V: TRBV30; D: TRBD2; DNA: TGTGCCTGGAAACTAGCGAATGAGCAGTTCTTC; CDR3: CAWKLANEQFF
size: many; J: TRBJ1-1; V: TRBV12-3/TRBV12-4; D: NA; DNA: TGTGCCAGCAGAGCCCAGGGATCAACCGTCTCTGAAGCTTTCTTT; CDR3: CASRAQGSTVSEAFF
size: NA; J: TRBJ1-3; V: TRBV20-1; D: NA; DNA: TGCAGTGTTCAGAAGAATCCTGGAAACACCATATATTTT; CDR3: CSVQKNPGNTIYF
size: few; J: TRBJ2-7; V: TRBV27; D: NA; DNA: TGTGCCAGCAGTCCGTCTGGAGACCCAAAATCCTACGAGCAGTACTTC; CDR3: CASSPSGDPKSYEQYF
size: few; J: TRBJ2-4; V: TRBV18; D: NA; DNA: TGTGCCAGCTCACCAGTTTTGGGCGCCAAAAACATTCAGTACTTC; CDR3: CASSPVLGAKNIQYF